The 18 T cell receptor beta chains given below trace back to one sample, sequenced in a study of Tregs in tolerant kidney transplant recipients. Sequencing used immunoSEQ multiplex PCR; TCRdb keeps in-frame clones, though not all of them. The sample has more than 60,000 clones, 95% to 98% seen once. Here the sequenced sample was CD4+ T cells from blood, taken before the transplant. These receptors all come from a human donor who received a combined kidney and bone marrow transplant.

The chain recombines TRBV5-4 with TRBJ2-1; maybe TRBD2 (6 bases). The CDR3 sequence is 15 residues long. The V end was cut by 2 bases, the J end by 0 bases, with 9 bases between. Germline CDR1 reads SGHNT; CDR2 reads YYREEE (reference sequence). This CDR3 reads CASSFRDSSYNEQFF. CDR3 sequence (DNA): TGTGCCAGCAGCTTCCGGGACTCCTCCTACAATGAGCAGTTCTTC.

The gene calls are TRBV5-1 and TRBJ2-1, with unresolved D. This CDR3 contains 16 residues. Germline V gives CDR1 SGHRS, CDR2 YFSETQ. Trimming removed 1 base from V and 3 bases from J, with 14 bases in between. The CDR3 loop reads CASSLTGQNIYNEQFF. The CDR3 DNA follows: TGCGCCAGCAGCTTGACGGGTCAGAACATCTACAATGAGCAGTTCTTC.

This chain uses TRBV21-1 with TRBJ2-1; no check of the table's D call, TRBD2, against the DNA was made. TRBV21-1 is flagged as a pseudogene. The CDR3 spans 14 residues. DNA for the CDR3: TGTGCCAGCAGCCTTCAGCGGGGGGGCTATGAGCAGTTCTTC. This sequence encodes CASSLQRGGYEQFF.

For the CDR3, the DNA is TGTGCCAGCAGCTCCCCCGTCCCACAGGGGGCGGATGAAAAACTGTTTTTT. Residues: CASSSPVPQGADEKLFF. V and J are TRBV7-8 and TRBJ1-4, with 9 bases aligning to TRBD1. The CDR3 has 17 amino acids. Germline CDR1 SGHVS, CDR2 FQNEAQ. After removal of 4 bases from V and 6 bases from J, the junction contained 12 bases not matched to a gene.

V gene TRBV6-4 combines with J gene TRBJ2-2; the match to TRBD1 covers 8 bases. The CDR3 extends over 15 amino acids. The V segment lost 6 bases and the J segment 5 bases; nucleotides outside the gene matches: 8. Germline-derived CDR1 and CDR2 are MRHNA and SNTAGT. The CDR3 reads CASSVDRAGTGELFF. The CDR3 coding sequence is TGTGCCAGCAGCGTGGACAGGGCGGGGACCGGGGAGCTGTTTTTT.

In its sample, this clone was seen once. The gene calls are TRBV5-1 and TRBJ2-1; the match to TRBD2 covers 11 bases. The ends lost 2 bases at V and 3 bases at J; junction bases unmatched: 1. The CDR3 contains 15 residues. From germline, CDR1 is SGHRS and CDR2 YFSETQ. CDR3: CASSFTSGGYNEQFF. CDR3 bases: TGCGCCAGCAGCTTCACTAGCGGGGGCTACAATGAGCAGTTCTTC. The full variable domain, its missing parts supplied by reference TRBV5-1 and TRBJ2-1, is KAGVTQTPRYLIKTRGQQVTLSCSPISGHRSVSWYQQTPGQGLQFLFEYFSETQRNKGNFPGRFSGRQFSNSRSEMNVSTLELGDSALYLCASSFTSGGYNEQFFGPGTRLTVL.

This chain joins TRBV25-1 and TRBJ2-7; the match to TRBD1 covers 8 bases. Trimming at V came to 1 base and at J to 4 bases, leaving 6 bases not matched to a gene. The CDR3 is 15 residues long. CDR1 and CDR2 (germline): MGHDK, SYGVNS. CDR3 sequence (DNA): TGTGCCAGCAGTGAATCTACAGGGGGTCGGTACGAGCAGTACTTC. Protein: CASSESTGGRYEQYF.

The CDR3 spells CASSPSLGLAAPKGLFF. The CDR3 DNA is TGTGCCAGCAGCCCCTCACTTGGACTAGCGGCTCCCAAGGGACTGTTTTTT. The gene calls are TRBV5-6 and TRBJ2-2; 10 nucleotides align to TRBD2. CDR1 is SGHDT, CDR2 YYEEEE, per germline. J gave up 14 bases and V 4 bases, and 20 bases lay outside the gene matches. This CDR3 region has 17 residues.

In DNA, the CDR3 is TGTGCCAGCAGCCCTGGGACTAGCCTTCCCTACGAGCAGTACTTC. As protein: CASSPGTSLPYEQYF. The chain recombines TRBV9 with TRBJ2-7; 9 positions match TRBD2. Germline assignment: CDR1 SGDLS and CDR2 YYNGEE. The CDR3 consists of 15 residues. Trimming took 4 bases from V and 2 from J; bases not matched to a gene: 7.

The chain joins TRBV5-6 to TRBJ2-1, with 9 bases lining up with TRBD2. CDR3 length: 19 residues. Per germline, CDR1 SGHDT and CDR2 YYEEEE. Unmatched junction bases numbered 12, after V lost 0 bases and J lost 2 bases. The CDR3 coding sequence is TGTGCCAGCAGCTTGGCGAAGGGGTCCCGCGGGAGGGCCTACAATGAGCAGTTCTTC. Its protein is CASSLAKGSRGRAYNEQFF.

Here the CDR3 reads CASSLGAGESLTF. DNA of the CDR3: TGTGCCAGCAGCTTGGGGGCAGGGGAGTCTCTGACCTTC. The chain couples TRBV5-6 to TRBJ1-2; a possible D gene is TRBD1 (6 bases). Germline V gene sequence: CDR1 SGHDT, CDR2 YYEEEE. The length of the CDR3 is 13 residues. Trimming removed 0 bases at V and 14 bases at J, with 17 bases between. The complete variable domain, with remaining parts taken from reference TRBV5-6 and TRBJ1-2, reads DAGVTQSPTHLIKTRGQQVTLRCSPKSGHDTVSWYQQALGQGPQFIFQYYEEEERQRGNFPDRFSGHQFPNYSSELNVNALLLGDSALYLCASSLGAGESLTFGSGTRLTVV.

This chain links TRBV19 with TRBJ1-1; a possible D gene is TRBD1 (6 bases). CDR1 is LNHDA and CDR2 is SQIVND in the germline V gene (reference sequence). V was shortened by 1 base and J by 3 bases, with 12 bases between the two germline ends. CDR3 size: 15 residues. For the CDR3, the DNA is TGTGCCAGTAGTATAGCCGGCAGGGGTGACACTGAAGCTTTCTTT. This translates into CASSIAGRGDTEAFF. Full variable domain (rest looked up from reference TRBV19 and TRBJ1-1): DGGITQSPKYLFRKEGQNVTLSCEQNLNHDAMYWYRQDPGQGLRLIYYSQIVNDFQKGDIAEGYSVSREKKESFPLTVTSAQKNPTAFYLCASSIAGRGDTEAFFGQGTRLTVV.

The V and J genes are TRBV10-3 and TRBJ2-1; 13 nucleotides agree with TRBD2. Germline loops: CDR1 ENHRY, CDR2 SYGVKD. The V gene end was trimmed by 5 bases and the J gene end by 2 bases; junction bases not matched to a gene: 3. CDR3 length: 16 residues. The CDR3 spells CAISTSGGAPYNEQFF. The CDR3 DNA is TGTGCCATCAGTACTAGCGGGGGGGCCCCCTACAATGAGCAGTTCTTC.

The J gene is TRBJ2-3, the V gene TRBV19; 7 bases agree with TRBD2. Germline trimming cut 4 bases from V and 2 bases from J; bases unmatched to any gene: 9. CDR1 is LNHDA, CDR2 SQIVND, per germline (reference sequence). The CDR3 is 16 residues long. DNA of the CDR3: TGTGCCAGTAGTACGTACCCTACTAGCGCCACAGATACGCAGTATTTT. The encoded protein is CASSTYPTSATDTQYF. The full variable domain, its missing parts supplied by reference TRBV19 and TRBJ2-3, is DGGITQSPKYLFRKEGQNVTLSCEQNLNHDAMYWYRQDPGQGLRLIYYSQIVNDFQKGDIAEGYSVSREKKESFPLTVTSAQKNPTAFYLCASSTYPTSATDTQYFGPGTRLTVL.

V is TRBV18 and J is TRBJ1-4; the D is unclear. The CDR3 extends over 14 amino acids. Looked up from germline, CDR1 is KGHSH and CDR2 is LQKENI. V lost 0 bases, J lost 7 bases, and 9 bases lay in between. The CDR3, as DNA: TGTGCCAGCTCACCACCTCGAGGATTTGAAAAACTGTTTTTT. It codes for CASSPPRGFEKLFF. Full variable domain (remainder filled in from reference TRBV18 and TRBJ1-4): NAGVMQNPRHLVRRRGQEARLRCSPMKGHSHVYWYRQLPEEGLKFMVYLQKENIIDESGMPKERFSAEFPKEGPSILRIQQVVRGDSAAYFCASSPPRGFEKLFFGSGTQLSVL.

The chain carries TRBV7-6 and TRBJ2-7, with D perhaps TRBD1 (6 bases). The germline CDR1 and CDR2 sequences are SGHVS and FNYEAQ. This CDR3 is 17 amino acids long. Trimming removed 5 bases at V and 6 bases at J, with 26 bases between. The CDR3 is CASSRGSHRDSAIEQYF. In DNA form, the CDR3 reads TGTGCCAGCAGCCGGGGCTCTCACAGGGATTCTGCGATCGAGCAGTACTTC.

The chain employs TRBV19 and TRBJ2-1; D is possibly TRBD1 (6 bases). Germline V lookup: CDR1 LNHDA, CDR2 SQIVND (reference sequence). Trimming stripped 6 bases from V and 4 bases from J, with 19 bases between. This CDR3 is 16 amino acids long. The CDR3 coding sequence is TGTGCCAGTAGAACACTGGTCAGGGGAAATTACAATGAGCAGTTCTTC. Its translation is CASRTLVRGNYNEQFF.

The gene calls are TRBV5-1 and TRBJ2-5; TRBD2 agrees at 11 bases. Per the germline V gene, CDR1 is SGHRS and CDR2 is YFSETQ. With V trimmed by 4 bases and J by 3 bases, 8 bases remained unmatched. The CDR3 sequence is 16 residues long. In nucleotides, the CDR3 is TGCGCCAGCAGCCGCACCCCACTAGCGGGAGAAGAGACCCAGTACTTC. Translation gives CASSRTPLAGEETQYF.